This TCR beta chain derives from a study of T cells in Graves' hyperthyroidism and ophthalmopathy. Study-wide context: Peripheral blood was acquired at first diagnosis, ahead of any therapy whatsoever.

This clonotype was counted many times. TCR beta CDR3 regions were amplified from RNA. Initially, a first-round RT-PCR of the TCR CDR3 employed the HTBI primer set. Each CDR3 protein gets one entry after TCRdb re-called the multiplex PCR reads with MiXCR. The sample yields about 400,000 distinct CDR3 sequences, 15% to 17% seen once. The definition of stable Graves' hyperthyroidism was no ophthalmopathy progression within 18 months. Trimming cost V 6 bases and J 3 bases, with 21 bases left between them. The CDR3 has 15 amino acids. Germline values: CDR1 DFQATT, CDR2 SNEGSKA (reference sequence). This sequence was found in a woman younger than 30 with Graves' hyperthyroidism. V is TRBV20-1 and J is TRBJ2-7; TRBD1 might be the D (6 bases). The sample taken for sequencing was blood. CDR3 nucleotide sequence: TGCAGTGCGAAGCCCCAGCACGGACAGTTCTACGAGCAGTACTTC. It is translated as CSAKPQHGQFYEQYF.